This record looks at one T cell receptor beta chain sequence and its context. Study processing details: How many nucleated cells were present was estimated from reference gene primer amplification. The data were produced by immunoSEQ multiplex PCR, yet TCRdb's version contains in-frame clones alone and is incomplete. D and trimming were read from the DNA, whereas the V and J calls and clone size are those reported in that table. The sample lists fewer than 350,000 clones, 90% occurring once. CDR3 length equals 14 residues. V lost 5 bases to trimming and J lost 0 bases; unmatched junction nucleotides: 3. Germline loops: CDR1 SGHAT, CDR2 FQNNGV. This entry is derived from a study of blood T cell repertoires in COVID-19. Study background: T cells, B-cell-depleted T cells, or PBMCs provided the cDNA or gDNA that served as material.

The receptor was derived from a woman under 40 with COVID-19, enrolled during active disease. This chain joins TRBV11-2 and TRBJ1-1, with 7 bases matching TRBD1. The specimen was peripheral blood. The CDR3 bases are TGTGCCAGCAGCCTAGGACAGGTGAACACTGAAGCTTTCTTT. Translation gives CASSLGQVNTEAFF.